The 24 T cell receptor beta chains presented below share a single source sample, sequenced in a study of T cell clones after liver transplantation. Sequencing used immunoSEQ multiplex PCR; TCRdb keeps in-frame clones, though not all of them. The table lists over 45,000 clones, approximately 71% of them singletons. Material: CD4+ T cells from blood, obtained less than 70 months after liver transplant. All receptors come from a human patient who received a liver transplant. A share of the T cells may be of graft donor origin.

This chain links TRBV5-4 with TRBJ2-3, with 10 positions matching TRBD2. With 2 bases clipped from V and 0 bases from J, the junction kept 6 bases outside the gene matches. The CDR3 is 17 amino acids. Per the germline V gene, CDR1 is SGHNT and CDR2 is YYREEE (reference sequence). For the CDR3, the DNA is TGTGCCAGCAGCTTACAGCGGGGGGGATCTAGCACAGATACGCAGTATTTT. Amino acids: CASSLQRGGSSTDTQYF.

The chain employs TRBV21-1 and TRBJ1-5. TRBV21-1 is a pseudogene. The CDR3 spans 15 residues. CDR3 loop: CASSRSRQMYQPQHF. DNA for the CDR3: TGTGCCAGCAGCCGGTCCCGCCAGATGTATCAGCCCCAGCATTTT.

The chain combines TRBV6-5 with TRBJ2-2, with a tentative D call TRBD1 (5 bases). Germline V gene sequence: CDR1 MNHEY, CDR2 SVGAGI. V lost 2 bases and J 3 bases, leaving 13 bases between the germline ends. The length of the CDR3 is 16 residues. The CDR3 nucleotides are TGTGCCAGCAGTTACGGTCAGGGTGGATACACCGGGGAGCTGTTTTTT. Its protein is CASSYGQGGYTGELFF.

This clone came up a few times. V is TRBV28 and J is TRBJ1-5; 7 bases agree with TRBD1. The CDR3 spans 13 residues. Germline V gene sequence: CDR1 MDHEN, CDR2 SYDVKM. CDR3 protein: CATTGTRDQPQHF. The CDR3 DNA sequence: TGTGCTACGACAGGGACTCGAGATCAGCCCCAGCATTTT.

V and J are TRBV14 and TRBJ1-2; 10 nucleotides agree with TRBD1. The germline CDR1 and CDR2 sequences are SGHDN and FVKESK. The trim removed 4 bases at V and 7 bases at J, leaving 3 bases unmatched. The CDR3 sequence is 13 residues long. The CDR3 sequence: CASSLGQGLGYTF. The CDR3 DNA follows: TGTGCCAGCAGCCTGGGACAGGGGCTTGGCTACACCTTC.

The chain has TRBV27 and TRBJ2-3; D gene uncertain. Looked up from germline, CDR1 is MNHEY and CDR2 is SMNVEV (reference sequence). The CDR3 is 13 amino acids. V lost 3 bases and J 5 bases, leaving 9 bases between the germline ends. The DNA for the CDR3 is TGTGCCAGCAGTTTTAGTCGGCTAGATACGCAGTATTTT. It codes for CASSFSRLDTQYF.

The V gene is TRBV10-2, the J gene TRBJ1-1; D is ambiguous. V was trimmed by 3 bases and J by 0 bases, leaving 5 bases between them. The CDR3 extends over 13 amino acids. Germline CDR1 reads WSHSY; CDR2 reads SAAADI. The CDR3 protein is CASSDTVNTEAFF. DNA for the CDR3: TGCGCCAGCAGTGACACCGTGAACACTGAAGCTTTCTTT.

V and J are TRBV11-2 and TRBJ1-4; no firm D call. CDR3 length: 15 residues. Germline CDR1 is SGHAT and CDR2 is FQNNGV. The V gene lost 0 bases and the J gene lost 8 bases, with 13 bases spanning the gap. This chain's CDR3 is CASSLDSGIEEKLFF. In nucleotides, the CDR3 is TGTGCCAGCAGCTTAGATTCCGGGATAGAGGAAAAACTGTTTTTT.

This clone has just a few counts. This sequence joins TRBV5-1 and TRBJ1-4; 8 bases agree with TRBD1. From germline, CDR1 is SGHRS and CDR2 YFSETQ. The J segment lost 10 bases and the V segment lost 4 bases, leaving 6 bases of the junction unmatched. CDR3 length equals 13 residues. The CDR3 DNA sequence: TGCGCCAGCAGCGACGGACAGGGCGGAAAACTGTTTTTT. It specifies CASSDGQGGKLFF.

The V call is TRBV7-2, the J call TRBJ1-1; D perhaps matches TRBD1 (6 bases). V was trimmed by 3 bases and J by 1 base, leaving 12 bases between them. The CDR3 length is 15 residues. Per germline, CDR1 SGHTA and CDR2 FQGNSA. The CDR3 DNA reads TGTGCCAGCAGCTTGGAAGGGACACCGAACACTGAAGCTTTCTTT. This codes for CASSLEGTPNTEAFF.

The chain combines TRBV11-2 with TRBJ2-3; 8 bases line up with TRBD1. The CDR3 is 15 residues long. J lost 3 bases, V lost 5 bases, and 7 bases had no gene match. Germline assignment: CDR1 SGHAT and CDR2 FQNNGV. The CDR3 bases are TGTGCCAGCAGCCTACAGGGGGGACCTACAGATACGCAGTATTTT. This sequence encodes CASSLQGGPTDTQYF.

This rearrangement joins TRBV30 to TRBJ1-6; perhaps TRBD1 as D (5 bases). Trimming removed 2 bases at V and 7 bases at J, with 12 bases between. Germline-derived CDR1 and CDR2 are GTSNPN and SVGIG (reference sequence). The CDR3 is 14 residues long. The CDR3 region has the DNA TGTGCCTGGAGTAGGGGCAGGGACAATTCACCCCTCCACTTT. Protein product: CAWSRGRDNSPLHF.

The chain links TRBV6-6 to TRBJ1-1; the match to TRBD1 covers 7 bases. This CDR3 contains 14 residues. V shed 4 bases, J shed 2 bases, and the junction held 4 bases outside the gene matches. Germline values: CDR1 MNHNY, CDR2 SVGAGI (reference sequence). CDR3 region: CASSWDSYNTEAFF. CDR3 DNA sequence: TGTGCCAGCAGTTGGGACAGCTATAACACTGAAGCTTTCTTT.

The CDR3 DNA reads TGTGCCAGCCTTAGCGACTCTGGGGCCAACGTCCTGACTTTC. Translation: CASLSDSGANVLTF. The J gene is TRBJ2-6, the V gene TRBV6-1; maybe TRBD2 (5 bases). V was pared by 8 bases and J by 0 bases, with 8 bases between. Germline V gives CDR1 MNHNS, CDR2 SASEGT. CDR3 length: 14 residues.

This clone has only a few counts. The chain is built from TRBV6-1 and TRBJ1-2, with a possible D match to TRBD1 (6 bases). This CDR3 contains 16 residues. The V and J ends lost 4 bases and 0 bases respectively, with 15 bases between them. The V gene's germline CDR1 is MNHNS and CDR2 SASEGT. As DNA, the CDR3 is TGTGCCAGCAGTGTTAATGACAGGACCTCTAACTATGGCTACACCTTC. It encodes CASSVNDRTSNYGYTF.

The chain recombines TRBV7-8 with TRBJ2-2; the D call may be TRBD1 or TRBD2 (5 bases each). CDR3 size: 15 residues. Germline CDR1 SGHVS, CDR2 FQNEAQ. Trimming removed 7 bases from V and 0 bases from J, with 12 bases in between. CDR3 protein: CASMRDPANTGELFF. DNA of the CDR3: TGTGCCAGCATGAGGGACCCAGCGAACACCGGGGAGCTGTTTTTT. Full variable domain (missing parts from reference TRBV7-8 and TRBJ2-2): GAGVSQSPRYKVAKRGQDVALRCDPISGHVSLFWYQQALGQGPEFLTYFQNEAQLDKSGLPSDRFFAERPEGSVSTLKIQRTQQEDSAVYLCASMRDPANTGELFFGEGSRLTVL.

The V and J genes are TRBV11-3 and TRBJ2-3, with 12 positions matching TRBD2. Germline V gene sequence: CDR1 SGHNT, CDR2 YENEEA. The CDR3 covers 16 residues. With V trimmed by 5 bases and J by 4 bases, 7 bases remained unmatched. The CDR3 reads CASSISSGGAPDTQYF. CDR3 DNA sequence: TGTGCCAGCAGCATTTCTAGCGGGGGGGCCCCAGATACGCAGTATTTT.

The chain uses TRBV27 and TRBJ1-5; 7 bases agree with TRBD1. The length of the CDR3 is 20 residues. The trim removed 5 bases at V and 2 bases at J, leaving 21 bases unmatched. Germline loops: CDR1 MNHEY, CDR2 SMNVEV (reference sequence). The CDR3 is CASSPINFGQAKRGNQPQHF. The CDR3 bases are TGTGCCAGCAGTCCCATTAACTTCGGACAGGCTAAGAGGGGCAATCAGCCCCAGCATTTT.

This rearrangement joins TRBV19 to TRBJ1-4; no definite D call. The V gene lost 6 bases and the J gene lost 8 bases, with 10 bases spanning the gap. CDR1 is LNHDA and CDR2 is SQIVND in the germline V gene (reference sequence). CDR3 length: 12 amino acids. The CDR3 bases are TGTGCCAGTAGCACCCTCAGGGAAAAACTGTTTTTT. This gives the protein CASSTLREKLFF.

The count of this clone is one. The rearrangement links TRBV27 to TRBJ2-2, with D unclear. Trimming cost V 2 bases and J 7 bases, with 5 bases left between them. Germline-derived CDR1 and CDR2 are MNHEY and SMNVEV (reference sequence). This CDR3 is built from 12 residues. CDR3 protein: CASSLNNGELFF. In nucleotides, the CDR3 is TGTGCCAGCAGTTTAAATAACGGGGAGCTGTTTTTT.

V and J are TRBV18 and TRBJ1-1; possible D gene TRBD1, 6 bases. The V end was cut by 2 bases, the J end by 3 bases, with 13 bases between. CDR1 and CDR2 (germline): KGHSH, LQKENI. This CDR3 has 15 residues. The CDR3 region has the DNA TGTGCCAGCTCACCAACCGGGGGGCGTGACACTGAAGCTTTCTTT. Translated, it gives CASSPTGGRDTEAFF.

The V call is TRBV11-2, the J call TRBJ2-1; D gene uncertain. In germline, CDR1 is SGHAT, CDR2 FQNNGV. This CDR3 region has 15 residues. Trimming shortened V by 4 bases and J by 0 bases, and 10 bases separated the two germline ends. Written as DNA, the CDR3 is TGTGCCAGCAGCTCCGATAGGAGCTCCTACAATGAGCAGTTCTTC. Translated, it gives CASSSDRSSYNEQFF.

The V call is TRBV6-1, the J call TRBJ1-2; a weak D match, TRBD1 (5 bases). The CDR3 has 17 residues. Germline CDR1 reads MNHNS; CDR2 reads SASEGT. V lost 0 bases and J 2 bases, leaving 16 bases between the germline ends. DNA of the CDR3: TGTGCCAGCAGTGAAGCAGGTAGGGGAAATTACAACTATGGCTACACCTTC. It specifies CASSEAGRGNYNYGYTF.

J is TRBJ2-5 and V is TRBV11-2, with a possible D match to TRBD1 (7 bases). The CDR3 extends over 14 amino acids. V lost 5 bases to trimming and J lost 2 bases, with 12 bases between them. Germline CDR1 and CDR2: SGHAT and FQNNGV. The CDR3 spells CASSRGTVQETQYF. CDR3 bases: TGTGCCAGCAGCCGCGGGACAGTACAAGAGACCCAGTACTTC.